The rows below give T cell receptor beta chains drawn from one sample of a study of OX40 agonist ivuxolimab in advanced cancers. Using immunoSEQ multiplex PCR, the repertoire was profiled, and TCRdb retains in-frame clones only, with some absent. The repertoire consists of roughly 40,000 clones, with around 84% occurring once and the leading ten covering about a sixth. The sample was CD4+ or CD8+ T cells sorted from blood, taken in a trial of the OX40 agonist ivuxolimab. These receptors all stem from an adult with an advanced solid tumor such as melanoma, head and neck, liver or kidney cancer. CDR3s include the opening cysteine and the closing phenylalanine or tryptophan. D genes are given only for firm matches. Where a row states a size, it is once, few, many or the class of an expanded clone; other rows omit it.

d_call,clone_size,v_call,j_call,cdr3_nt,cdr3_aa
TRBD2,-,TRBV27,TRBJ2-3,TGTGCCAGCAGTTCGGGACTAGCCCCAGATACGCAGTATTTT,CASSSGLAPDTQYF
TRBD1,few,TRBV5-6,TRBJ2-2,TGTGCCAGCAGCTTGGAACCGGGACAGGGTAACACCGGGGAGCTGTTTTTT,CASSLEPGQGNTGELFF
-,-,TRBV25-1,TRBJ2-7,TGTGCCAGCCCTAGGGATTCTCGTGGAGGGGAGCAGTACTTC,CASPRDSRGGEQYF
TRBD1,-,TRBV13,TRBJ1-2,TGTGCCAGCAGCCCCACGACAGGGGGCCATGGCTACACCTTC,CASSPTTGGHGYTF
-,few,TRBV30,TRBJ1-2,TGTGCCTGGAGTGGCAGCAGGGGCCGGTATGGCTACACCTTC,CAWSGSRGRYGYTF
-,-,TRBV7-6,TRBJ2-3,TGTGCCAGCAGCCCGGGGCCCGGCACAGATACGCAGTATTTT,CASSPGPGTDTQYF
-,-,TRBV9,TRBJ1-3,TGTGCCAGCAGTGACGGTGGGGTAGACACCATATATTTT,CASSDGGVDTIYF
-,-,TRBV6-5,TRBJ2-2,TGTGCCAGCAGTTACTCGAGGACCGCGAGGGAGCTGTTTTTT,CASSYSRTARELFF
TRBD2,-,TRBV19,TRBJ2-7,TGTGCCAGTAGTGGGACTAGCTGGATGTACGAGCAGTACTTC,CASSGTSWMYEQYF
TRBD1,-,TRBV10-3,TRBJ1-2,TGTGCCATCGGGGGACAGAGGCAAGGAGCTAACTATGGCTACACCTTC,CAIGGQRQGANYGYTF
TRBD2,-,TRBV12-5,TRBJ2-1,TGTGCTAGTGGTTTTCGGGGGGAGGGCCATAATGAGCAGTTCTTC,CASGFRGEGHNEQFF
TRBD1,-,TRBV19,TRBJ2-5,TGTGCCAGTAGTATAGATCTACCGGGACAGACCCCACGAGGGACCCAGTACTTC,CASSIDLPGQTPRGTQYF
TRBD1,-,TRBV9,TRBJ1-2,TGTGCCAGCAGCCCAGAGGGACAGCCTAGCTATGGCTACACCTTC,CASSPEGQPSYGYTF
-,-,TRBV7-2,TRBJ1-1,TGTGCCAGCATCATTTACCCCCAGGGCGGCACTGAAGCTTTCTTT,CASIIYPQGGTEAFF
-,-,TRBV4-3,TRBJ2-5,TGCGCCAGCAGCCAAGCGGCCACTGGTACCCAAGAGACCCAGTACTTC,CASSQAATGTQETQYF
-,-,TRBV7-9,TRBJ2-4,TGTGCCAGCACCCCCGGGACGGCCAAAAACATTCAGTACTTC,CASTPGTAKNIQYF
-,-,TRBV29-1,TRBJ1-1,TGCAGCGTTGAAGACGCCTCGACGGGGGGTGAAGCTTTCTTT,CSVEDASTGGEAFF
-,-,TRBV6-5,TRBJ2-6,TGTGCCAGCAGTCCTTCGATCTCTGGGGCCAACGTCCTGACTTTC,CASSPSISGANVLTF
-,-,TRBV4-3,TRBJ1-5,TGCGCCAGCAGCCAAGTCTACCCGATACAGGGTCAGCCCCAGCATTTT,CASSQVYPIQGQPQHF
TRBD1,-,TRBV27,TRBJ2-2,TGTGCCAGCAGTTTGCGGGACAGGGTAAGCACCGGGGAGCTGTTTTTT,CASSLRDRVSTGELFF
-,-,TRBV11-2,TRBJ2-1,TGTGCCAGCAGCTGGTTTTTGTTGGGGGCTGAGCAGTTCTTC,CASSWFLLGAEQFF
TRBD1,-,TRBV9,TRBJ1-2,TGTGCCAGCAGCCTTGGGACAGGCCCGGACGGCTACACCTTC,CASSLGTGPDGYTF
TRBD1,-,TRBV19,TRBJ1-1,TGTGCCACCACAGGGGGTTCGAACACTGAAGCTTTCTTT,CATTGGSNTEAFF
TRBD1,once,TRBV5-1,TRBJ2-2,TGCGCCAGCAGCTTGGAAGGGACAGGGAGGGCCGGGGAGCTGTTTTTT,CASSLEGTGRAGELFF
-,-,TRBV7-3,TRBJ2-5,TGTGCCAGCAGCTCGGGGGAGACAGGGAGGGAGACCCAGTACTTC,CASSSGETGRETQYF
-,-,TRBV30,TRBJ2-1,TGTGCCTGGAGAAGGGGGTTCCACAATGAGCAGTTCTTC,CAWRRGFHNEQFF
-,-,TRBV6-5,TRBJ1-2,TGTGCCAGCAGGCCCATCTCCAGGGCGGAGGACTACACCTTC,CASRPISRAEDYTF